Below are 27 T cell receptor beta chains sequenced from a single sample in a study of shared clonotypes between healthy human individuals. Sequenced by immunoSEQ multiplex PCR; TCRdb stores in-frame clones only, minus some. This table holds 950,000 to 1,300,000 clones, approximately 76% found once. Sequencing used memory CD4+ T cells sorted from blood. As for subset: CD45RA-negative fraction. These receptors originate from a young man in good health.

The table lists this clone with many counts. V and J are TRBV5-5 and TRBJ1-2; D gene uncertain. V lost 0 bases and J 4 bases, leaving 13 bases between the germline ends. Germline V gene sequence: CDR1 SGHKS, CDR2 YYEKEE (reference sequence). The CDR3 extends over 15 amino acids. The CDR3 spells CASSLALGAPYGYTF. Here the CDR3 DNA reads TGTGCCAGCAGCTTGGCCTTGGGAGCTCCCTATGGCTACACCTTC. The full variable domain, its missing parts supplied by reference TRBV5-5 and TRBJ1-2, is DAGVTQSPTHLIKTRGQQVTLRCSPISGHKSVSWYQQVLGQGPQFIFQYYEKEERGRGNFPDRFSARQFPNYSSELNVNALLLGDSALYLCASSLALGAPYGYTFGSGTRLTVV.

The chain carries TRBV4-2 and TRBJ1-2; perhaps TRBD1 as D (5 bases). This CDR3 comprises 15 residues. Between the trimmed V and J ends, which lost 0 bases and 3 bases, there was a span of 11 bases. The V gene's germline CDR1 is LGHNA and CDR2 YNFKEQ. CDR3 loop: CASSQDWDLYYGYTF. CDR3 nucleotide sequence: TGTGCCAGCAGCCAAGATTGGGACTTATACTATGGCTACACCTTC.

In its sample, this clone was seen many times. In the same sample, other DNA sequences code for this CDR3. This chain's CDR3 is CASSLPGTDTQYF. The CDR3 bases are TGTGCCAGCAGCTTACCAGGCACAGATACGCAGTATTTT. V usage is TRBV13 and J usage is TRBJ2-3; D is undetermined. This CDR3 has 13 amino acids. Germline V gene lookup returns CDR1 PRHDT and CDR2 FYEKMQ (reference sequence). V lost 2 bases and J 1 base, leaving 4 bases between the germline ends.

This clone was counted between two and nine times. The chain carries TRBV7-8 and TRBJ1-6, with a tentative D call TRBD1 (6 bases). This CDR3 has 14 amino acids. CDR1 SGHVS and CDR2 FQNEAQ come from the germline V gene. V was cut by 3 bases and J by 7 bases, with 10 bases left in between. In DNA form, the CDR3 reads TGTGCCAGCAGCTTGGGAACAGGGAATTCACCCCTCCACTTT. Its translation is CASSLGTGNSPLHF.

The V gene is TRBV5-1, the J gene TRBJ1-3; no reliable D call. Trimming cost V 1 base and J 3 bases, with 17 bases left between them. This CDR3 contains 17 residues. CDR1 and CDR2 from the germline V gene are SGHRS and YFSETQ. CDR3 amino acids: CASSLSNNQAVGNTIYF. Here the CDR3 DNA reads TGCGCCAGCAGCTTGTCGAACAACCAGGCGGTTGGAAACACCATATATTTT.

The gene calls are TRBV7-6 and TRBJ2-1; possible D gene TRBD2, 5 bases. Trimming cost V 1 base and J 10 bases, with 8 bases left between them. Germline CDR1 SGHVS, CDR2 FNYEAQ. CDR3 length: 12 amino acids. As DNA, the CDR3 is TGTGCCAGCAGCTTAGAAAGAGGGGAGCAGTTCTTC. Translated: CASSLERGEQFF.

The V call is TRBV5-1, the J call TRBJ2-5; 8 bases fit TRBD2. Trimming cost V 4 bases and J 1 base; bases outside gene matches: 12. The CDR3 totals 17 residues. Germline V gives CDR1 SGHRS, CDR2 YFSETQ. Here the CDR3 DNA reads TGCGCCAGCAGCCCAGCACCGACGGGGGGGGCCCAAGAGACCCAGTACTTC. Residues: CASSPAPTGGAQETQYF.

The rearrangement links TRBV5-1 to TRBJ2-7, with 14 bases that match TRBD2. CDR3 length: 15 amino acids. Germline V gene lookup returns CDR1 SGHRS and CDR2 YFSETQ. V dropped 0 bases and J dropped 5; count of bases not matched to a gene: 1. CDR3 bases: TGCGCCAGCAGCTTGGTGGGACTAGCGGGAGACGAGCAGTACTTC. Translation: CASSLVGLAGDEQYF.

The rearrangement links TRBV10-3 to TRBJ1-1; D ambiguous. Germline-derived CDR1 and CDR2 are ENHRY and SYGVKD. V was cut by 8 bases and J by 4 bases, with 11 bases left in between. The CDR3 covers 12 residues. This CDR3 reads CAIGQPGTEAFF. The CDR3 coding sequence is TGTGCCATCGGGCAGCCGGGCACTGAAGCTTTCTTT.

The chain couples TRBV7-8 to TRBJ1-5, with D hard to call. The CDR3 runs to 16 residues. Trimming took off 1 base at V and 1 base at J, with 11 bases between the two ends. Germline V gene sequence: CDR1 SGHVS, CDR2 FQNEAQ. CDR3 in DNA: TGTGCCAGCAGCTTAGGTGGCAGTAGGAGCAATCAGCCCCAGCATTTT. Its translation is CASSLGGSRSNQPQHF.

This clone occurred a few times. The CDR3 loop is CASSHRMNTEAFF. CDR3 in DNA: TGTGCCAGCAGTCACAGGATGAACACTGAAGCTTTCTTT. This chain connects TRBV25-1 to TRBJ1-1; perhaps TRBD1 as D (5 bases). CDR3 length: 13 residues. CDR1 is MGHDK, CDR2 SYGVNS, per germline. The V end lost 5 bases, the J end lost 0 bases, and 7 bases lay between the germline ends.

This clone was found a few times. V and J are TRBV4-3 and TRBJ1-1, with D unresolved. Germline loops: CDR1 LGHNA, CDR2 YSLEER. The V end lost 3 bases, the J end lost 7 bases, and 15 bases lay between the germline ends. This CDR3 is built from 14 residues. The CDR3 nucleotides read TGCGCCAGCAGCCACGAACATCGTACCGGTGAAGCTTTCTTT. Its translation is CASSHEHRTGEAFF.

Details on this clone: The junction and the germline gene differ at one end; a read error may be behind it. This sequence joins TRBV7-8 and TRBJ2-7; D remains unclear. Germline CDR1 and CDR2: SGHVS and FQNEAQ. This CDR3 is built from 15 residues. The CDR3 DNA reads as TGTGCCAGCAGTTTCCCCCGCTACTCACCCTATGAGCAGTACTTC. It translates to CASSFPRYSPYEQYF.

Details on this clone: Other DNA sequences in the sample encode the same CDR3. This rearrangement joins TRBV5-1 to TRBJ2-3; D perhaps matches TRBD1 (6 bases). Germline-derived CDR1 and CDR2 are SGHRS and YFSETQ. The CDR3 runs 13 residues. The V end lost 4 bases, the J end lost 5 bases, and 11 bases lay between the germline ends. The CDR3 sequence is CASSLGAEDTQYF. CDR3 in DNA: TGCGCCAGCAGCCTGGGGGCCGAAGATACGCAGTATTTT. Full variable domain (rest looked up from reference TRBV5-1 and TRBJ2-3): KAGVTQTPRYLIKTRGQQVTLSCSPISGHRSVSWYQQTPGQGLQFLFEYFSETQRNKGNFPGRFSGRQFSNSRSEMNVSTLELGDSALYLCASSLGAEDTQYFGPGTRLTVL.

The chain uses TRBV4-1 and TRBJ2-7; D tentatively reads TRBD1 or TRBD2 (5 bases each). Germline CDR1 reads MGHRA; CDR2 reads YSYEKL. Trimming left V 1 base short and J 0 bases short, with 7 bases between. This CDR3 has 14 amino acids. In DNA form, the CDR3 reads TGCGCCAGCAGCCAAGTTGGGGGCTCCTACGAGCAGTACTTC. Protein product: CASSQVGGSYEQYF.

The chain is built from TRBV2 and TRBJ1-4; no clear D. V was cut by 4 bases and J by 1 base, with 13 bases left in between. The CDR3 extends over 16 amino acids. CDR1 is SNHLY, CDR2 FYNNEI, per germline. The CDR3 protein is CASSGVSPRTNEKLFF. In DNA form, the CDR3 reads TGTGCCAGCAGTGGGGTCTCACCTAGAACTAATGAAAAACTGTTTTTT.

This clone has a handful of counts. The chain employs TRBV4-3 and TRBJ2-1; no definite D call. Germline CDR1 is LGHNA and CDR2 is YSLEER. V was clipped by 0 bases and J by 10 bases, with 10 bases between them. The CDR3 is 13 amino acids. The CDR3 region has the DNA TGCGCCAGCAGCCAAGAGCAGAAGTACGAGCAGTTCTTC. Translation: CASSQEQKYEQFF.

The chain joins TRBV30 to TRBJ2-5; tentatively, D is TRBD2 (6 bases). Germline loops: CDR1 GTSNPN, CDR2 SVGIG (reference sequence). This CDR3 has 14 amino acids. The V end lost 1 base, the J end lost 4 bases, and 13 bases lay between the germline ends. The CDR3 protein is CAWSDPRGGETQYF. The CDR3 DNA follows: TGTGCCTGGAGTGACCCGCGGGGAGGAGAGACCCAGTACTTC.

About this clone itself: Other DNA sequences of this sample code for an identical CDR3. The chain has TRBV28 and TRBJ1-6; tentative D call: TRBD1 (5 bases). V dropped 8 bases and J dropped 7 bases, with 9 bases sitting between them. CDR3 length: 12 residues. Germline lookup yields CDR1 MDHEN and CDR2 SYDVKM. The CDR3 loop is CASRDLNSPLHF. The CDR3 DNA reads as TGTGCCAGCCGGGACCTCAATTCACCCCTCCACTTT.

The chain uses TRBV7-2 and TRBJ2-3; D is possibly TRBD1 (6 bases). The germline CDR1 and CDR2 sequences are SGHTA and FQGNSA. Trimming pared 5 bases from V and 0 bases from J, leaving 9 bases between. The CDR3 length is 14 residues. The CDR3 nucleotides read TGTGCCAGCAGCGTACAGGGTAGCACAGATACGCAGTATTTT. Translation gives CASSVQGSTDTQYF.

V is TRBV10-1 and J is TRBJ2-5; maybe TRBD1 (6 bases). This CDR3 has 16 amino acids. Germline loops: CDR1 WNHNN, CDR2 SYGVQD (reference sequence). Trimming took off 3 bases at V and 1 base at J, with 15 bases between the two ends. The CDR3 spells CASSENRVPSQETQYF. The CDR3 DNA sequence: TGCGCCAGCAGTGAAAACAGGGTCCCGAGCCAAGAGACCCAGTACTTC.

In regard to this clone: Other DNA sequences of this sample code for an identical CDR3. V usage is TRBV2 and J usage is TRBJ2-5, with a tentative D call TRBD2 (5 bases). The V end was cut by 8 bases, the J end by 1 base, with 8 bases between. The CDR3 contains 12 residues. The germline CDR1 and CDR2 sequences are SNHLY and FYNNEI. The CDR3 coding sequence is TGTGCCAGCCGCCGGGGCCAAGAGACCCAGTACTTC. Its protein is CASRRGQETQYF.

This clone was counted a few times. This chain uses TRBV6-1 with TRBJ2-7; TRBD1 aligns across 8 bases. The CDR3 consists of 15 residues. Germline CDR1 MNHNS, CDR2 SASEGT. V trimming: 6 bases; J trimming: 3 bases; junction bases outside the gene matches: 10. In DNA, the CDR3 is TGTGCCAGCAGGGTCCCCGGGACAGGCCGCTACGAGCAGTACTTC. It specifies CASRVPGTGRYEQYF.

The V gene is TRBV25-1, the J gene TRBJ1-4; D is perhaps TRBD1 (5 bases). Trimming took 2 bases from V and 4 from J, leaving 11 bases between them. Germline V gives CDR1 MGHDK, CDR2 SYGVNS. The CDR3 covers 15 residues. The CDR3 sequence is CASSETGSGNEKLFF. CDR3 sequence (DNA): TGTGCCAGCAGTGAAACAGGATCGGGTAATGAAAAACTGTTTTTT.

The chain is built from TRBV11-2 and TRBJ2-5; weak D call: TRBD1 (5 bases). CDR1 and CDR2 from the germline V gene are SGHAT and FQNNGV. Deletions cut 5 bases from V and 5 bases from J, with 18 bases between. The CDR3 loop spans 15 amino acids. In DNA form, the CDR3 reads TGTGCCAGCAGCCAAGGGGCAGTGTTCTTGGAGACCCAGTACTTC. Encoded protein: CASSQGAVFLETQYF.

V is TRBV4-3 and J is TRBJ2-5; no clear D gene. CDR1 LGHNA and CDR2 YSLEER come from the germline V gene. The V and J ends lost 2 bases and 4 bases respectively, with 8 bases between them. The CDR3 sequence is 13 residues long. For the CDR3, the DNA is TGCGCCAGCAGCCAAAATATAGGAGAGACCCAGTACTTC. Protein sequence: CASSQNIGETQYF.

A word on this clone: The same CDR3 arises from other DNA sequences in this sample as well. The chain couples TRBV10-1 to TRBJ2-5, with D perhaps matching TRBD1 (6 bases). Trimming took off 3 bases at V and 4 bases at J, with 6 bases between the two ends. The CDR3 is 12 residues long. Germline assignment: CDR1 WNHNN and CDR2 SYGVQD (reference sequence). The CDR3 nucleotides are TGCGCCAGCAGTGAAGGGGGAGAGACCCAGTACTTC. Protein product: CASSEGGETQYF.